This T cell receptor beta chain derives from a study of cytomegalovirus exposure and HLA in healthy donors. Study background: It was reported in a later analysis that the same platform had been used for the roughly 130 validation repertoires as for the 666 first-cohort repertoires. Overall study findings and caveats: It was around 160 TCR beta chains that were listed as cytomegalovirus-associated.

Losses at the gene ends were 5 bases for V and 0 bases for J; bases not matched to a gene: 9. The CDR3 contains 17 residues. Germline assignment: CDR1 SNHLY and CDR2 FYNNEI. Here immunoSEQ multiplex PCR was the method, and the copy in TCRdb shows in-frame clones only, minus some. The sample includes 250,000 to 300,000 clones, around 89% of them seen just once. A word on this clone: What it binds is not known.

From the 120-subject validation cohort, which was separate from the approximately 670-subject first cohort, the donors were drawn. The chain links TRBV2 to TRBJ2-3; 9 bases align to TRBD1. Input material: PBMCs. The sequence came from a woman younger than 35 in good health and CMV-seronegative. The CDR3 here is CASSPTGTGLSTDTQYF. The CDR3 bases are TGTGCCAGCAGTCCCACCGGGACAGGGCTTAGCACAGATACGCAGTATTTT.